The 15 T cell receptor beta chains below come from one sample, sequenced in a study of blood T cell repertoires in COVID-19. Produced via immunoSEQ multiplex PCR; TCRdb's table is partial and in-frame only. The sample holds some 330,000 clones, 65% to 90% seen once. Sequencing input: PBMCs or T cells enriched from blood (not recorded which). The receptors come from a man aged 30-40 years who had recovered from COVID-19.

This rearrangement joins TRBV12-5 to TRBJ2-3; 9 positions match TRBD2. The length of the CDR3 is 14 residues. V was pared by 9 bases and J by 4 bases, with 8 bases of the junction left unmatched. Per germline, CDR1 LGHNT and CDR2 FRNRAP. DNA of the CDR3: TGTGCTAGCTCCCCGGGACTAGCTTCAGATACGCAGTATTTT. Translating gives CASSPGLASDTQYF. Using reference TRBV12-5 and TRBJ2-3 for the parts outside the CDR3, the full variable domain is DARVTQTPRHKVTEMGQEVTMRCQPILGHNTVFWYRQTMMQGLELLAYFRNRAPLDDSGMPKDRFSAEMPDATLATLKIQPSEPRDSAVYFCASSPGLASDTQYFGPGTRLTVL.

The chain uses TRBV28 and TRBJ2-7; 8 bases match TRBD1. V gave up 6 bases and J gave up 4 bases; unmatched junction bases: 8. The CDR3 runs 14 residues. Germline V gene sequence: CDR1 MDHEN, CDR2 SYDVKM. The CDR3 sequence: CASSPPGTGYEQYF. CDR3 in DNA: TGTGCCAGCAGCCCACCCGGGACAGGATACGAGCAGTACTTC. Full variable domain (remainder filled in from reference TRBV28 and TRBJ2-7): DVKVTQSSRYLVKRTGEKVFLECVQDMDHENMFWYRQDPGLGLRLIYFSYDVKMKEKGDIPEGYSVSREKKERFSLILESASTNQTSMYLCASSPPGTGYEQYFGPGTRLTVT.

The chain is built from TRBV5-5 and TRBJ1-2; TRBD1 is a possible D gene (5 bases). Trimming removed 0 bases from V and 8 bases from J, with 11 bases in between. Germline V gene sequence: CDR1 SGHKS, CDR2 YYEKEE (reference sequence). This CDR3 spans 13 amino acids. CDR3 in amino acids: CASSLGQTDGYTF. CDR3 DNA sequence: TGTGCCAGCAGCTTGGGACAGACCGACGGCTACACCTTC.

This clone was recorded a few times. The rearrangement joins TRBV5-4 to TRBJ2-7, with 8 bases fitting TRBD1. J lost 2 bases, V lost 2 bases, and 6 bases had no gene match. CDR3 size: 15 residues. Germline values: CDR1 SGHNT, CDR2 YYREEE (reference sequence). The CDR3 bases are TGTGCCAGCAGCTTATACGCACAGGGGGCCTACGAGCAGTACTTC. It is translated as CASSLYAQGAYEQYF.

The chain has TRBV7-2 and TRBJ2-5, with D possibly matching TRBD1 (5 bases). Trimming left V 5 bases short and J 5 bases short, with 15 bases between. The CDR3 totals 14 residues. Germline CDR1 is SGHTA and CDR2 is FQGNSA. The CDR3 DNA sequence: TGTGCCAGCAGCCCCGCCTCCAGGGCGGAGACCCAGTACTTC. Its translation: CASSPASRAETQYF.

V and J are TRBV24-1 and TRBJ1-1; 10 positions agree with TRBD1. Germline V gives CDR1 KGHDR, CDR2 SFDVKD. V lost 6 bases, J lost 0 bases, and 12 bases stayed unmatched. This CDR3 contains 18 residues. Written as DNA, the CDR3 is TGTGCCACCAGTCCCGGGACAGGGGATGGGGGCATGAACACTGAAGCTTTCTTT. It specifies CATSPGTGDGGMNTEAFF.

The gene calls are TRBV7-2 and TRBJ1-1, with TRBD1 identical over 7 bases. Germline V gene data show CDR1 as SGHTA and CDR2 as FQGNSA. This CDR3 region has 13 residues. Trimming cost V 5 bases and J 6 bases; bases outside gene matches: 6. The CDR3 sequence: CASSTDRASEAFF. The CDR3 region has the DNA TGTGCCAGCAGCACCGACAGGGCTTCTGAAGCTTTCTTT.

The chain joins TRBV19 to TRBJ1-1, with a tentative D call TRBD1 (6 bases). Trimming cost V 6 bases and J 0 bases, with 11 bases left between them. The CDR3 consists of 14 residues. Germline V gene lookup returns CDR1 LNHDA and CDR2 SQIVND (reference sequence). CDR3 in amino acids: CASSPGTLNTEAFF. CDR3 bases: TGTGCCAGTAGCCCCGGGACATTGAACACTGAAGCTTTCTTT.

This clone was seen only once. The chain is built from TRBV6-5 and TRBJ2-2; TRBD2 matches 8 bases. CDR3 length: 13 amino acids. Trimming at V came to 4 bases and at J to 7 bases, leaving 2 bases not matched to a gene. The germline V gene encodes CDR1 MNHEY and CDR2 SVGAGI. The CDR3 protein is CASSFSGSGELFF. The DNA for the CDR3 is TGTGCCAGCAGTTTCAGCGGGAGCGGGGAGCTGTTTTTT.

The rearrangement links TRBV12-3 or TRBV12-4 to TRBJ1-4; D unclear. This CDR3 spans 13 amino acids. V lost 6 bases to trimming and J lost 5 bases, with 10 bases between them. The CDR3 protein is CASSPGRNEKLFF. The CDR3 DNA reads as TGTGCCAGCAGCCCGGGGAGAAATGAAAAACTGTTTTTT.

The chain uses TRBV24-1 and TRBJ2-5; D is possibly TRBD1 (8 bases). Germline CDR1 is KGHDR and CDR2 is SFDVKD. CDR3 length: 16 amino acids. Trimming stripped 0 bases from V and 3 bases from J, with 13 bases between. This chain's CDR3 is CATSDLAQGGKETQYF. The CDR3, as DNA: TGTGCCACCAGTGATTTGGCACAGGGGGGGAAAGAGACCCAGTACTTC.

CDR3 DNA: TGTGCCACCAGTGATTTATCCGGAGGTGGCCATCAGCCCCAGCATTTT. Amino acid sequence: CATSDLSGGGHQPQHF. This sequence joins TRBV24-1 and TRBJ1-5; no firm D call. The CDR3 contains 16 residues. The germline V gene has CDR1 KGHDR and CDR2 SFDVKD. Trimming took off 1 base at V and 5 bases at J, with 14 bases between the two ends.

This clone turned up a few times. The J gene is TRBJ1-5, the V gene TRBV6-1; D call uncertain. The germline V and J ends were trimmed by 3 bases and 0 bases, with 9 bases remaining between them. The CDR3 sequence is 15 residues long. Germline V gives CDR1 MNHNS, CDR2 SASEGT. The CDR3 coding sequence is TGTGCCAGCAGTGACGGACTGCTTAGCAATCAGCCCCAGCATTTT. It specifies CASSDGLLSNQPQHF.

The rearrangement uses TRBV5-1 and TRBJ2-2; no reliable D call. Trimming stripped 1 base from V and 0 bases from J, with 13 bases between. The CDR3 has 17 residues. Germline CDR1 SGHRS, CDR2 YFSETQ. CDR3 bases: TGCGCCAGCAGCTTGATTGGCCAAACCGCGAACACCGGGGAGCTGTTTTTT. It encodes CASSLIGQTANTGELFF.

Here the CDR3 reads CASSFILAGDSYEQYF. The CDR3 DNA follows: TGCGCCAGCAGTTTTATACTAGCGGGGGACTCCTACGAGCAGTACTTC. The gene calls are TRBV10-2 and TRBJ2-7, with 11 bases lining up with TRBD2. J was trimmed by 0 bases and V by 5 bases; bases with no gene match: 6. Germline V lookup: CDR1 WSHSY, CDR2 SAAADI. The CDR3 spans 16 residues.